The 10 T cell receptor beta chains given below trace back to one sample, sequenced in a study of cytomegalovirus exposure and HLA in healthy donors. Profiled with immunoSEQ multiplex PCR; TCRdb holds only in-frame clones, not every one. The sample lists 80,000 to 95,000 clones, 95% to 96% occurring once. Sequenced material: PBMCs. The receptors originated from a woman under 30 in good health and CMV-seronegative.

V is TRBV6-4 and J is TRBJ2-1, with 9 bases aligning to TRBD2. This CDR3 contains 15 residues. Germline CDR1 is MRHNA and CDR2 is SNTAGT. After removal of 3 bases from V and 5 bases from J, the junction contained 5 bases not matched to a gene. The CDR3 sequence is CASSEASGVNNEQFF. CDR3 bases: TGTGCCAGCAGTGAAGCTAGCGGGGTCAACAATGAGCAGTTCTTC.

The chain links TRBV7-6 to TRBJ2-7; TRBD1 matches at 10 bases. Germline loops: CDR1 SGHVS, CDR2 FNYEAQ. The junction had 5 bases not matched to a gene; V was cut back by 1 base and J by 5 bases. This CDR3 has 15 amino acids. The DNA for the CDR3 is TGTGCCAGCAGCTTAGGGGGGGGGACAGGGGACGAGCAGTACTTC. It translates to CASSLGGGTGDEQYF.

The chain couples TRBV11-2 to TRBJ2-7; D might be TRBD1 (6 bases). Trimming took 5 bases from V and 2 from J, leaving 19 bases between them. The CDR3 runs to 16 residues. Germline CDR1 reads SGHAT; CDR2 reads FQNNGV. DNA for the CDR3: TGTGCCAGCAGCCTGATGGTGGGGACACCGACCTACGAGCAGTACTTC. It yields the protein CASSLMVGTPTYEQYF.

Here the CDR3 reads CASSSELQGEDTQYF. CDR3 sequence (DNA): TGTGCCAGCAGCTCGGAACTACAGGGGGAGGATACGCAGTATTTT. The chain links TRBV11-3 to TRBJ2-3, with 8 bases aligning to TRBD1. The CDR3 spans 15 residues. V dropped 4 bases and J dropped 6; count of bases not matched to a gene: 9. From germline, CDR1 is SGHNT and CDR2 YENEEA.

In DNA, the CDR3 is TGTGCCAGTAGTACCCCCTCAGGGACAGCCTCCAATACGCAGTATTTT. Residues: CASSTPSGTASNTQYF. The chain couples TRBV19 to TRBJ2-3; 7 bases match TRBD1. The CDR3 sequence is 16 residues long. Trimming removed 4 bases from V and 7 bases from J; junction bases left unmatched: 14. Germline V gives CDR1 LNHDA, CDR2 SQIVND (reference sequence).

The J gene is TRBJ1-5, the V gene TRBV28; 9 bases are shared with TRBD1. Germline loops: CDR1 MDHEN, CDR2 SYDVKM. Unmatched junction bases numbered 8, after V lost 2 bases and J lost 6 bases. The CDR3 runs to 16 residues. CDR3 in amino acids: CASSLAGQGERQPQHF. In nucleotides, the CDR3 is TGTGCCAGCAGTTTAGCGGGACAGGGCGAGCGTCAGCCCCAGCATTTT.

As DNA, the CDR3 is TGTGCCAGCAGTCCCGGGACTTCGGAATCAGATACGCAGTATTTT. Translated, it gives CASSPGTSESDTQYF. The chain carries TRBV6-1 and TRBJ2-3; maybe TRBD2 (6 bases). The CDR3 spans 15 residues. V lost 5 bases and J 4 bases, leaving 16 bases between the germline ends. Germline V CDR1 and CDR2: MNHNS, SASEGT.

The CDR3 here is CASSPTSTDTQYF. The CDR3 DNA reads as TGTGCCAGCTCACCAACTAGCACAGATACGCAGTATTTT. The V gene is TRBV18, the J gene TRBJ2-3; D is unclear. V gave up 2 bases and J gave up 0 bases, with 3 bases separating them. This CDR3 comprises 13 residues. The V gene's germline CDR1 is KGHSH and CDR2 LQKENI.

The chain uses TRBV6-1 and TRBJ2-7; tentatively, D is TRBD1 (6 bases). The germline V gene encodes CDR1 MNHNS and CDR2 SASEGT. V was trimmed by 3 bases and J by 4 bases, leaving 13 bases between them. The CDR3 runs 14 residues. The CDR3 region is CASSEWDNEYEQYF. In DNA, the CDR3 is TGTGCCAGCAGTGAGTGGGACAATGAGTACGAGCAGTACTTC.

This clone was counted once. This chain joins TRBV7-9 and TRBJ2-1; 11 positions match TRBD2. This CDR3 contains 16 residues. Trimming removed 5 bases from V and 2 bases from J; junction bases left unmatched: 5. Germline lookup yields CDR1 SEHNR and CDR2 FQNEAQ (reference sequence). CDR3 DNA sequence: TGTGCCAGCAGCCCAAGACTAGCGGGAACCTACAATGAGCAGTTCTTC. Its translation is CASSPRLAGTYNEQFF.